Here is one TCR beta chain with its context. TCRdb's table, derived via immunoSEQ multiplex PCR, lists solely in-frame clones and lacks some. The data hold a few hundred thousand clones, with 85% observed a single time. The study recruited people aged about 18 to 90 years across under 25 US areas. This entry belongs to a study of blood T cell repertoires in COVID-19. Study-wide background: The study drew acute and convalescent COVID-19 samples from the United States, Italy and Spain. The cDNA or gDNA used as material had been derived from T cells, B-cell-depleted T cells, or PBMCs.

The sequence was collected from a man between 35 and 55 years old who had recovered from COVID-19. Sequencing input: PBMCs or T cells enriched from blood (not recorded which).

The CDR3 nucleotides are TGTGCCTGGAGTTTGTCTAGTAATGAGCAGTTCTTC. It codes for CAWSLSSNEQFF. The chain couples TRBV30 to TRBJ2-1; D remains unclear. The CDR3 is 12 amino acids. Trimming pared 2 bases from V and 7 bases from J, leaving 9 bases between. Germline values: CDR1 GTSNPN, CDR2 SVGIG (reference sequence).